These T cell receptor beta chains were read from a single sample in a study of blood T cells in healthy people across ages. One entry per CDR3 protein, called by TCRdb with MiXCR from the 5' RACE reads. The sample carries 1.5 million to 2 million distinct CDR3 sequences, roughly 49% recorded once. The material sequenced was blood. Every receptor here comes from a woman aged 40 to 50 in good health. CDR3s include the opening cysteine and the closing phenylalanine or tryptophan. The D gene is left open where the match is weak. Size values are once, few and many counts, or a class for expanded clones, and some rows have none.

clone_size,d_call,v_call,j_call,cdr3_aa,cdr3_nt
-,-,TRBV20-1,TRBJ1-1,CSAKWVGTEAFF,TGCAGTGCTAAGTGGGTGGGGACTGAAGCTTTCTTT
-,-,TRBV20-1,TRBJ1-1,CSARENRVNTEAFF,TGCAGTGCTAGAGAAAACAGGGTGAACACTGAAGCTTTCTTT
-,-,TRBV7-2,TRBJ2-3,CASSFTLDTQYF,TGTGCCAGCAGCTTCACTCTGGATACGCAGTATTTT
-,TRBD2,TRBV27,TRBJ2-3,CASSLGRGGLERTDTQYF,TGTGCCAGCAGTTTAGGGCGGGGGGGCCTCGAAAGGACAGATACGCAGTATTTT
-,-,TRBV9,TRBJ1-4,CASSVGSSTNEKLFF,TGTGCCAGCAGCGTAGGGTCTTCAACTAATGAAAAACTGTTTTTT
-,-,TRBV28,TRBJ2-1,CASSLFTGSYNEQFF,TGTGCCAGCAGTTTATTTACGGGCTCCTACAATGAGCAGTTCTTC
-,-,TRBV29-1,TRBJ1-4,CSVGTGSNEKLFF,TGCAGCGTCGGGACGGGATCAAATGAAAAACTGTTTTTT
few,TRBD2,TRBV28,TRBJ2-5,CATASGGAGETQYF,TGTGCCACCGCAAGCGGGGGGGCAGGAGAGACCCAGTACTTC
few,TRBD2,TRBV11-2,TRBJ2-7,CASSLVGSSGGYEQYF,TGTGCCAGCAGCTTAGTTGGGTCTAGCGGGGGTTACGAGCAGTACTTC
few,-,TRBV7-9,TRBJ1-2,CASSPTSFNYGYTF,TGTGCCAGCAGCCCTACGTCCTTTAACTATGGCTACACCTTC
-,TRBD2,TRBV28,TRBJ2-1,CASRTSAGAYNEQFF,TGTGCCAGCAGGACTTCAGCGGGGGCCTACAATGAGCAGTTCTTC
few,-,TRBV2,TRBJ2-3,CASSPPTAGQDTDTQYF,TGTGCCAGCAGCCCCCCGACGGCAGGGCAAGACACAGATACGCAGTATTTT
-,TRBD2,TRBV7-2,TRBJ2-7,CASRPRAGSDEQYF,TGTGCCAGCAGGCCACGAGCGGGGAGCGATGAGCAGTACTTC
-,-,TRBV4-1,TRBJ2-7,CASSHLGATYEQYF,TGCGCCAGCAGCCACTTAGGGGCCACCTACGAGCAGTACTTC
-,-,TRBV5-1,TRBJ1-1,CASSLEIGQLNTEAFF,TGCGCCAGCAGCTTGGAAATTGGGCAGCTCAACACTGAAGCTTTCTTT
few,-,TRBV28,TRBJ2-7,CASMRPPGYEQYF,TGTGCCAGCATGCGGCCTCCGGGCTACGAGCAGTACTTC